The present TCR beta chain was sequenced within a study of T cells after yellow fever vaccination. Each CDR3 protein gets one entry after TCRdb re-called the 5' RACE reads with MiXCR. The top ten clones hold 0.98% of a sample with tens of thousands of distinct CDR3 sequences, roughly 3.3% of them seen once. V was shortened by 4 bases and J by 6 bases, with 14 bases between the two germline ends. The germline CDR1 and CDR2 sequences are DFQATT and SNEGSKA (reference sequence). The CDR3 runs 13 residues. This clonotype appeared many times. This receptor was obtained from a young man who received the YFV17D yellow fever vaccine. The specimen comprised PBMCs, either bulk or a sorted T-cell subset (CD4+, CD8+, memory, or dextramer-sorted; not recorded which), sampled around 45 days after the first yellow fever vaccination. The chain links TRBV20-1 to TRBJ2-3; D possibly uses TRBD1 or TRBD2 (6 bases each). The CDR3 reads CSANLGGEDTQYF. Here the CDR3 DNA reads TGCAGTGCTAATCTGGGGGGCGAGGATACGCAGTATTTT.